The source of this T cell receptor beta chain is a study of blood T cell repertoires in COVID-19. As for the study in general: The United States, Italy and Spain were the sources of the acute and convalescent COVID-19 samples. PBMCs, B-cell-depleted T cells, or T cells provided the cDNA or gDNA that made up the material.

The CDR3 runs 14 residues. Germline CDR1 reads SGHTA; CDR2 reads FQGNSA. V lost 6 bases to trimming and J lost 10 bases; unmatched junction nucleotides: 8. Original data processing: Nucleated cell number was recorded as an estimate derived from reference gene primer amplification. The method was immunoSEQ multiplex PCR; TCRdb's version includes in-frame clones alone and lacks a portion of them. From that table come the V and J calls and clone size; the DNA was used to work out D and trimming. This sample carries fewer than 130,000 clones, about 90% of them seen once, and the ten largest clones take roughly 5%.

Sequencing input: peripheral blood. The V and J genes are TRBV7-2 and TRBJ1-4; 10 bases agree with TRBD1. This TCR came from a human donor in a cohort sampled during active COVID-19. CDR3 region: CASRSGTGVGKLFF. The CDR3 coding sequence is TGTGCCAGCAGGTCCGGGACAGGGGTCGGAAAACTGTTTTTT. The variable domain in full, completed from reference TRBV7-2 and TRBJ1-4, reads GAGVSQSPSNKVTEKGKDVELRCDPISGHTALYWYRQSLGQGLEFLIYFQGNSAPDKSGLPSDRFSAERTGGSVSTLTIQRTQQEDSAVYLCASRSGTGVGKLFFGSGTQLSVL.